One T cell receptor (beta chain) is described in this entry. As yet, its antigen is unknown. Produced via immunoSEQ multiplex PCR; TCRdb's table is partial and in-frame only. Here the sample spans about 1.1 million clones, approximately 75% being singletons. The sample is drawn from a study of shared clonotypes between healthy human individuals. Study details: In total, the donors were two women and a few men aged 18 to 49. Study outcomes and limitations: Four donors held about 5.1% of naive CD4 clonotypes in common. What naive subsets generally showed was a larger estimated richness than memory subsets showed.

V was clipped by 1 base and J by 8 bases, with 11 bases between them. Germline V gives CDR1 GTSNPN, CDR2 SVGIG (reference sequence). This CDR3 contains 13 residues. The TCR sequence derives from a man in his late teens or twenties in good health. Some clones in this sample may be carry-over from other donors' samples. The chain carries TRBV30 and TRBJ1-4, with D unclear. The material sequenced was memory CD4+ T cells from PBMCs. Subset given: CD45RA-negative fraction. The CDR3 is CAWSETLLEKLFF. The CDR3 bases are TGTGCCTGGAGTGAGACCCTTTTAGAAAAACTGTTTTTT.